The 9 T cell receptor beta chains listed next were all sequenced from one sample in a study of identical twins. One entry per CDR3 protein, called by TCRdb with MiXCR from the 5' RACE reads. In the table there are 1.5 million to 2 million distinct CDR3 sequences, about 32% of which are singletons. The specimen sequenced was cord blood. The receptors come from a newborn girl in good health.

DNA for the CDR3: TGCAGTGCTAGGATAGCAGGGGGGTGGGGTGAGCAGTACTTC. It is translated as CSARIAGGWGEQYF. This chain uses TRBV20-1 with TRBJ2-7; possibly TRBD1 for D (7 bases). Germline CDR1 and CDR2: DFQATT and SNEGSKA (reference sequence). V dropped 3 bases and J dropped 7 bases, with 19 bases sitting between them. The CDR3 consists of 14 residues.

The rearrangement links TRBV20-1 to TRBJ1-5, with D hard to call. The CDR3 sequence is 15 residues long. Trimming stripped 3 bases from V and 0 bases from J, with 12 bases between. Germline V CDR1 and CDR2: DFQATT, SNEGSKA (reference sequence). CDR3 amino acids: CSASARQNSNQPQHF. CDR3 bases: TGCAGTGCTAGTGCGAGACAAAATAGCAATCAGCCCCAGCATTTT.

This clonotype was observed many times. V and J are TRBV5-1 and TRBJ2-4; possibly TRBD1 for D (6 bases). The CDR3 covers 12 residues. The ends were cut back, 9 bases at V and 1 base at J, with 8 bases in the middle. CDR1 is SGHRS and CDR2 is YFSETQ in the germline V gene. The CDR3 region is CANDRAKNIQYF. The CDR3 DNA is TGCGCCAACGACAGGGCCAAAAACATTCAGTACTTC.

This clonotype was seen a handful of times. The chain is built from TRBV6-1 and TRBJ2-1, with 10 nucleotides matching TRBD2. The CDR3 covers 16 residues. Germline trimming cut 0 bases from V and 4 bases from J; bases unmatched to any gene: 3. Germline V gene lookup returns CDR1 MNHNS and CDR2 SASEGT. The CDR3 here is CASSEAALAGYNEQFF. DNA of the CDR3: TGTGCCAGCAGTGAAGCTGCACTAGCGGGATACAATGAGCAGTTCTTC.

The V call is TRBV4-1, the J call TRBJ2-1, with 13 positions matching TRBD2. The CDR3 sequence is 18 residues long. Germline lookup yields CDR1 MGHRA and CDR2 YSYEKL. The trim removed 4 bases at V and 0 bases at J, leaving 6 bases unmatched. The CDR3 nucleotides are TGCGCCAGCAGCCTTGGACTAGCGGGAGTCCTCTCCTACAATGAGCAGTTCTTC. It specifies CASSLGLAGVLSYNEQFF.

This clonotype was detected once. The chain uses TRBV6-1 and TRBJ2-6, with 7 bases that match TRBD1. Unmatched junction bases numbered 9, after V lost 7 bases and J lost 0 bases. This CDR3 comprises 17 residues. CDR1 is MNHNS and CDR2 is SASEGT in the germline V gene. CDR3 sequence: CASTTGTTSSGANVLTF. CDR3 nucleotide sequence: TGTGCCAGCACGACAGGGACAACCTCCTCTGGGGCCAACGTCCTGACTTTC.

The chain joins TRBV27 to TRBJ1-6; D not certain. The CDR3 length is 16 residues. Germline V CDR1 and CDR2: MNHEY, SMNVEV (reference sequence). With 4 bases removed from V and 4 bases from J, the gap between germline ends came to 14 bases. The CDR3 protein is CASSWWGGAYNSPLHF. CDR3 DNA sequence: TGTGCCAGCAGTTGGTGGGGTGGCGCATATAATTCACCCCTCCACTTT.

For this clonotype: Just one base apart from a much larger clone, this may be a read error. This chain joins TRBV3-1 and TRBJ1-2; tentatively, D is TRBD1 (5 bases). V lost 8 bases and J 4 bases, leaving 17 bases between the germline ends. The CDR3 is 14 amino acids. CDR1 is LGHDT and CDR2 is YNNKEL in the germline V gene (reference sequence). The CDR3 bases are TGTGCCAGCGGCCTAATGACCGGGACCTATGGCTACACCTTC. Its protein product is CASGLMTGTYGYTF.

This chain joins TRBV20-1 and TRBJ2-3; D remains unclear. The V and J ends lost 3 bases and 6 bases respectively, with 7 bases between them. The CDR3 spans 11 residues. From germline, CDR1 is DFQATT and CDR2 SNEGSKA (reference sequence). CDR3: CSASDGDTQYF. The CDR3 DNA sequence: TGCAGTGCTAGCGACGGGGATACGCAGTATTTT.